This TCR beta chain was observed in a study of cytomegalovirus exposure and HLA in healthy donors. Study-wide results and caveats: CMV serostatus was the sole immune exposure information available. A link between a missense DCLRE1C variant and TCR beta V- and J-gene trimming emerged from a later analysis. The study listed approximately 170 cytomegalovirus-associated TCR beta chains. Later on, an analysis showed TCR association rates differing by HLA locus, with DRB1 the most and HLA-C the fewest.

PCR used 60 Vbeta primers and 13 Jbeta primers. TCRdb's copy holds only in-frame clones and misses some; the assay was immunoSEQ multiplex PCR. Altogether tens of thousands of clones are present, 75% to 85% being singletons, with the ten largest covering roughly 6%. The CDR3 has 14 amino acids. Germline assignment: CDR1 GTSNPN and CDR2 SVGIG (reference sequence). V gave up 2 bases and J gave up 2 bases, with 10 bases separating them. Concerning this clone: The antigen remains undetermined.

The chain combines TRBV30 with TRBJ2-1; tentatively, D is TRBD1 (6 bases). The TCR sequence derives from a male donor in good health and CMV-seronegative. Specimen: PBMCs. The CDR3 loop is CAWSLTGTYNEQFF. CDR3 nucleotides: TGTGCCTGGAGTCTGACAGGCACCTACAATGAGCAGTTCTTC. The whole variable domain, filled in from reference TRBV30 and TRBJ2-1, reads SQTIHQWPATLVQPVGSPLSLECTVEGTSNPNLYWYRQAAGRGLQLLFYSVGIGQISSEVPQNLSASRPQDRQFILSSKKLLLSDSGFYLCAWSLTGTYNEQFFGPGTRLTVL.